These T cell receptor beta chains were read from a single sample in a study of cytomegalovirus exposure and HLA in healthy donors. Assay used: immunoSEQ multiplex PCR; TCRdb lists only in-frame clones, some missing. Of some 170,000 clones listed, roughly 86% are singletons. The sample taken for sequencing was PBMCs. These receptor sequences come from a young man in good health and CMV-seropositive. The CDR3 runs from the conserved cysteine through the conserved F or W. The D gene is left open where the match is weak. Not all rows give a size; the values are once, few, many and, for expanded clones, a class.

V gene: TRBV9
clone size: NA
D gene: NA
J gene: TRBJ1-3
CDR3 protein: CASSVDSHSGNTIYF
CDR3 DNA: TGTGCCAGCAGCGTAGACAGCCACTCTGGAAACACCATATATTTT

V gene: TRBV27
clone size: NA
D gene: TRBD1
J gene: TRBJ1-1
CDR3 protein: CASSYGPTGAGTEAFF
CDR3 DNA: TGTGCCAGCAGTTACGGGCCAACAGGGGCGGGCACTGAAGCTTTCTTT

V gene: TRBV4-2
clone size: NA
D gene: NA
J gene: TRBJ2-3
CDR3 protein: CASSHPLTFTDTQYF
CDR3 DNA: TGTGCCAGCAGCCACCCTCTTACTTTCACAGATACGCAGTATTTT

V gene: TRBV9
clone size: NA
D gene: NA
J gene: TRBJ1-1
CDR3 protein: CASSVRIDRPRGAFF
CDR3 DNA: TGTGCCAGCAGCGTCAGAATCGACCGACCCCGGGGAGCTTTCTTT

V gene: TRBV7-8
clone size: NA
D gene: TRBD2
J gene: TRBJ2-7
CDR3 protein: CASSLGVAGGVDLSEQYF
CDR3 DNA: TGTGCCAGCAGCTTAGGGGTAGCGGGAGGAGTTGACCTCTCCGAGCAGTACTTC

V gene: TRBV19
clone size: NA
D gene: TRBD1
J gene: TRBJ2-1
CDR3 protein: CASSRQGANEQFF
CDR3 DNA: TGTGCCAGTAGTAGACAGGGGGCGAATGAGCAGTTCTTC

V gene: TRBV6-4
clone size: NA
D gene: TRBD2
J gene: TRBJ2-3
CDR3 protein: CASSDSKAGGADTQYF
CDR3 DNA: TGTGCCAGCAGTGACTCGAAAGCGGGAGGAGCAGATACGCAGTATTTT

V gene: TRBV7-9
clone size: few
D gene: NA
J gene: TRBJ1-2
CDR3 protein: CASSLSVSGVFSYTF
CDR3 DNA: TGTGCCAGCAGCTTAAGCGTCTCGGGGGTCTTCAGCTACACCTTC

V gene: TRBV7-3
clone size: NA
D gene: NA
J gene: TRBJ1-1
CDR3 protein: CASTSNRDTEAFF
CDR3 DNA: TGTGCCAGCACCTCAAACAGAGACACTGAAGCTTTCTTT

V gene: TRBV9
clone size: NA
D gene: TRBD2
J gene: TRBJ2-1
CDR3 protein: CASGQKTSGYNEQFF
CDR3 DNA: TGTGCCAGCGGTCAGAAAACTAGCGGCTACAATGAGCAGTTCTTC

V gene: TRBV5-6
clone size: few
D gene: NA
J gene: TRBJ2-7
CDR3 protein: CASSPLEGIHEQYF
CDR3 DNA: TGTGCCAGCAGCCCGCTAGAGGGTATCCACGAGCAGTACTTC

V gene: TRBV9
clone size: NA
D gene: NA
J gene: TRBJ2-2
CDR3 protein: CASSVEGAGELFF
CDR3 DNA: TGTGCCAGCAGCGTAGAAGGGGCCGGGGAGCTGTTTTTT

V gene: TRBV4-3
clone size: NA
D gene: TRBD2
J gene: TRBJ2-7
CDR3 protein: CASSQAASGTYEQYF
CDR3 DNA: TGCGCCAGCAGCCAAGCGGCTAGCGGTACCTACGAGCAGTACTTC

V gene: TRBV2
clone size: NA
D gene: NA
J gene: TRBJ2-3
CDR3 protein: CASSEALDTQYF
CDR3 DNA: TGTGCCAGCAGTGAAGCCTTAGATACGCAGTATTTT

V gene: TRBV7-9
clone size: NA
D gene: TRBD1
J gene: TRBJ1-1
CDR3 protein: CASPKGDSSTEAFF
CDR3 DNA: TGTGCCAGCCCGAAAGGGGACAGTTCCACTGAAGCTTTCTTT

V gene: TRBV11-2
clone size: NA
D gene: TRBD1
J gene: TRBJ1-2
CDR3 protein: CASSLGGTGGYTF
CDR3 DNA: TGTGCCAGCAGCTTAGGTGGGACAGGCGGCTACACCTTC

V gene: TRBV11-3
clone size: NA
D gene: NA
J gene: TRBJ2-7
CDR3 protein: CASSRDVMWTPAHEQYF
CDR3 DNA: TGTGCCAGCAGCCGAGATGTTATGTGGACTCCAGCCCACGAGCAGTACTTC

V gene: TRBV2
clone size: few
D gene: TRBD1
J gene: TRBJ1-2
CDR3 protein: CASKDRPSYGYTF
CDR3 DNA: TGTGCCAGCAAGGACAGGCCGTCTTATGGCTACACCTTC

V gene: TRBV9
clone size: NA
D gene: TRBD2
J gene: TRBJ2-7
CDR3 protein: CASSAGGQGSYEQYF
CDR3 DNA: TGTGCCAGCAGCGCGGGGGGGCAGGGATCCTACGAGCAGTACTTC

V gene: TRBV27
clone size: NA
D gene: TRBD2
J gene: TRBJ2-6
CDR3 protein: CASSLQRDLPSGANVLTF
CDR3 DNA: TGTGCCAGCAGTTTACAGCGGGACCTGCCATCTGGGGCCAACGTCCTGACTTTC

V gene: TRBV27
clone size: NA
D gene: NA
J gene: TRBJ1-2
CDR3 protein: CASSSFRGSSYGYTF
CDR3 DNA: TGTGCCAGCAGTTCGTTTAGGGGCAGCTCCTATGGCTACACCTTC

V gene: TRBV27
clone size: NA
D gene: NA
J gene: TRBJ2-1
CDR3 protein: CASSLRTAEVNEQFF
CDR3 DNA: TGTGCCAGCAGTTTAAGGACAGCGGAGGTTAATGAGCAGTTCTTC

V gene: TRBV9
clone size: NA
D gene: NA
J gene: TRBJ1-3
CDR3 protein: CASSGVTTSSGNTIYF
CDR3 DNA: TGTGCCAGCAGCGGCGTAACAACTAGCTCTGGAAACACCATATATTTT

V gene: TRBV30
clone size: NA
D gene: NA
J gene: TRBJ2-7
CDR3 protein: CAWSPRRAYEQYF
CDR3 DNA: TGTGCCTGGAGTCCCCGACGGGCCTACGAGCAGTACTTC

V gene: TRBV5-1
clone size: NA
D gene: TRBD1
J gene: TRBJ2-7
CDR3 protein: CASSQQGSSYEQYF
CDR3 DNA: TGCGCCAGCAGCCAACAGGGGTCCTCCTACGAGCAGTACTTC

V gene: TRBV11-2
clone size: NA
D gene: NA
J gene: TRBJ2-7
CDR3 protein: CASRDSRTYEQYF
CDR3 DNA: TGTGCCAGCAGGGACAGCCGAACCTACGAGCAGTACTTC

V gene: TRBV13
clone size: NA
D gene: NA
J gene: TRBJ2-3
CDR3 protein: CASSGPGHRQDTQYF
CDR3 DNA: TGTGCCAGCAGCGGTCCGGGACACCGCCAGGATACGCAGTATTTT

V gene: TRBV7-2
clone size: once
D gene: NA
J gene: TRBJ1-5
CDR3 protein: CASSRGTGLLNQPQHF
CDR3 DNA: TGTGCCAGCAGCCGTGGGACGGGACTACTCAATCAGCCCCAGCATTTT

V gene: TRBV5-6
clone size: NA
D gene: NA
J gene: TRBJ1-1
CDR3 protein: CASSLRDLLMNTEAFF
CDR3 DNA: TGTGCCAGCAGCTTACGAGATCTCCTAATGAACACTGAAGCTTTCTTT

V gene: TRBV6-5
clone size: NA
D gene: NA
J gene: TRBJ1-1
CDR3 protein: CASKVWGENTEAFF
CDR3 DNA: TGTGCCAGCAAGGTTTGGGGCGAGAACACTGAAGCTTTCTTT

V gene: TRBV28
clone size: NA
D gene: NA
J gene: TRBJ1-1
CDR3 protein: CASSLSPRGDTEAFF
CDR3 DNA: TGTGCCAGCAGTTTAAGCCCTCGGGGGGACACTGAAGCTTTCTTT

V gene: TRBV11-2
clone size: NA
D gene: TRBD1
J gene: TRBJ2-3
CDR3 protein: CASSSTGADTQYF
CDR3 DNA: TGTGCCAGCAGCTCCACAGGGGCAGATACGCAGTATTTT

V gene: TRBV5-6
clone size: NA
D gene: TRBD2
J gene: TRBJ2-3
CDR3 protein: CASSRTSGGFTDTQYF
CDR3 DNA: TGTGCCAGCAGCCGGACTAGCGGGGGGTTCACAGATACGCAGTATTTT

V gene: TRBV6-1
clone size: once
D gene: NA
J gene: TRBJ2-2
CDR3 protein: CASSEETWHTNTGELFF
CDR3 DNA: TGTGCCAGCAGTGAAGAAACCTGGCATACGAACACCGGGGAGCTGTTTTTT